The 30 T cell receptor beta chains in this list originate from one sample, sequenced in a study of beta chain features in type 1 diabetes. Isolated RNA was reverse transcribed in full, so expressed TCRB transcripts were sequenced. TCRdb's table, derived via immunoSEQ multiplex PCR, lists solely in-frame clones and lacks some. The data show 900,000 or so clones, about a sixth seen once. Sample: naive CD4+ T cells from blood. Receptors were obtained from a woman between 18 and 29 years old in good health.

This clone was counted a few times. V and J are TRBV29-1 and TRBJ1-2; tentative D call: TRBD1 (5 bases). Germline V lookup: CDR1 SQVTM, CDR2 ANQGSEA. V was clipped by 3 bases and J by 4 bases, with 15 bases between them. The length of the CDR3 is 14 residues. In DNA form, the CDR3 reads TGCAGCGTTGATCTCTTGGGGGAGGGCTATGGCTACACCTTC. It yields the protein CSVDLLGEGYGYTF.

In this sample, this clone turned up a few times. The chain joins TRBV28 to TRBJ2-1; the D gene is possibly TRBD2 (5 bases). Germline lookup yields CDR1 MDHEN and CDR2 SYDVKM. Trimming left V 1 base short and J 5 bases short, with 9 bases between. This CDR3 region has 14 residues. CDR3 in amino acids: CASSLSHGDNEQFF. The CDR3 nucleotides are TGTGCCAGCAGTTTATCCCACGGGGACAATGAGCAGTTCTTC. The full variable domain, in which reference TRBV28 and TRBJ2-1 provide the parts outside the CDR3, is DVKVTQSSRYLVKRTGEKVFLECVQDMDHENMFWYRQDPGLGLRLIYFSYDVKMKEKGDIPEGYSVSREKKERFSLILESASTNQTSMYLCASSLSHGDNEQFFGPGTRLTVL.

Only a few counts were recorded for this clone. The CDR3 is CASSRPGRGRSNYGYTF. The CDR3 region has the DNA TGTGCCAGCAGTCGTCCGGGCAGGGGGCGTTCTAACTATGGCTACACCTTC. This sequence joins TRBV2 and TRBJ1-2, with 8 bases matching TRBD1. V was pared by 5 bases and J by 0 bases, with 11 bases of the junction left unmatched. Germline V lookup: CDR1 SNHLY, CDR2 FYNNEI. The CDR3 is 17 residues long.

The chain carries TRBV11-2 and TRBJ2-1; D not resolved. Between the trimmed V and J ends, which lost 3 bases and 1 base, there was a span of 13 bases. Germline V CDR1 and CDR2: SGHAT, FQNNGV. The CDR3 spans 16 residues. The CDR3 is CASSFISGASYNEQFF. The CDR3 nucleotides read TGTGCCAGCAGCTTCATTTCGGGCGCATCCTACAATGAGCAGTTCTTC. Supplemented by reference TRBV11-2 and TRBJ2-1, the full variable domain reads EAGVAQSPRYKIIEKRQSVAFWCNPISGHATLYWYQQILGQGPKLLIQFQNNGVVDDSQLPKDRFSAERLKGVDSTLKIQPAKLEDSAVYLCASSFISGASYNEQFFGPGTRLTVL.

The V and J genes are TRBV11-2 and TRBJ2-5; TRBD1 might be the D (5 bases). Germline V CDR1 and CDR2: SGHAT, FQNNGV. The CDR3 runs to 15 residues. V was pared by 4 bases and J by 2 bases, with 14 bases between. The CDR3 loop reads CASSSSTAVQETQYF. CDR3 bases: TGTGCCAGCAGCTCATCGACAGCCGTACAAGAGACCCAGTACTTC.

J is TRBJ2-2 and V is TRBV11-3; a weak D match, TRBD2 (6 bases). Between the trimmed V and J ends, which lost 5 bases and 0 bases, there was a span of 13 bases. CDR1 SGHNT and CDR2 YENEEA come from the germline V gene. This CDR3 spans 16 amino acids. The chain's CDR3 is CASSSSRTTNTGELFF. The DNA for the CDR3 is TGTGCCAGCAGCAGCTCCCGGACTACGAACACCGGGGAGCTGTTTTTT.

The CDR3 nucleotides read TGTGCCAGCTCTCTACTAGCGCCAACCTACAATGAGCAGTTCTTC. Its protein product is CASSLLAPTYNEQFF. The chain carries TRBV18 and TRBJ2-1; 7 bases are shared with TRBD2. Looked up from germline, CDR1 is KGHSH and CDR2 is LQKENI. The CDR3 sequence is 15 residues long. Losses at the gene ends were 6 bases for V and 2 bases for J; bases not matched to a gene: 7. The full variable domain, completed using reference TRBV18 and TRBJ2-1, is NAGVMQNPRHLVRRRGQEARLRCSPMKGHSHVYWYRQLPEEGLKFMVYLQKENIIDESGMPKERFSAEFPKEGPSILRIQQVVRGDSAAYFCASSLLAPTYNEQFFGPGTRLTVL.

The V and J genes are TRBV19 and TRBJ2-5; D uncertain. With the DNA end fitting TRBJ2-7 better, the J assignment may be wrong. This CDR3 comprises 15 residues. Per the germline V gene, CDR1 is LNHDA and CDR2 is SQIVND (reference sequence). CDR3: CATASLEAGNYEQYF. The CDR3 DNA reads TGTGCCACCGCGTCCCTCGAGGCAGGTAACTACGAGCAGTACTTC.

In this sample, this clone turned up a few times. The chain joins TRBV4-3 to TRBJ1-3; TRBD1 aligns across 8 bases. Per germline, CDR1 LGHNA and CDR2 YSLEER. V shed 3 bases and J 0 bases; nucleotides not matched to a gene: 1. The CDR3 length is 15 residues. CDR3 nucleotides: TGCGCCAGCAGCCAGACAGGGGTCTCTGGAAACACCATATATTTT. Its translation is CASSQTGVSGNTIYF.

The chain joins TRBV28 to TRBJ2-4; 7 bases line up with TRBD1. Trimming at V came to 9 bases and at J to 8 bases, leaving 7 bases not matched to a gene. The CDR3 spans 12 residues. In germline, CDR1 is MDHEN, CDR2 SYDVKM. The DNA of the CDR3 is TGTGCCAGTGAGGGGGCTGAGTACATTCAGTACTTC. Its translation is CASEGAEYIQYF.

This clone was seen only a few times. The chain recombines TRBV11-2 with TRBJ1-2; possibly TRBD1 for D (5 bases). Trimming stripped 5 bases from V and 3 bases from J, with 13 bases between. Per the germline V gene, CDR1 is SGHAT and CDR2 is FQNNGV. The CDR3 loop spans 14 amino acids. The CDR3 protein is CASSLTARDYGYTF. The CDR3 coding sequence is TGTGCCAGCAGCCTAACGGCCAGGGACTATGGCTACACCTTC.

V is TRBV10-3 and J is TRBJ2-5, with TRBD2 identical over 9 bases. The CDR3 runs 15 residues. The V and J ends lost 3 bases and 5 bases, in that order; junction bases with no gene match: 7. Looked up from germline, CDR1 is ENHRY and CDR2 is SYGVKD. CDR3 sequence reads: CAISEGGRASETQYF. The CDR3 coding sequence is TGTGCCATCAGTGAAGGCGGGAGGGCCAGTGAGACCCAGTACTTC.

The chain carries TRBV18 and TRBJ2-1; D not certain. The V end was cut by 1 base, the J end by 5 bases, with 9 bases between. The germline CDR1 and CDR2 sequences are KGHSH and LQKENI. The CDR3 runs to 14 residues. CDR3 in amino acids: CASSPLRPDNEQFF. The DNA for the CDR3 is TGTGCCAGCTCACCACTTAGGCCTGACAATGAGCAGTTCTTC.

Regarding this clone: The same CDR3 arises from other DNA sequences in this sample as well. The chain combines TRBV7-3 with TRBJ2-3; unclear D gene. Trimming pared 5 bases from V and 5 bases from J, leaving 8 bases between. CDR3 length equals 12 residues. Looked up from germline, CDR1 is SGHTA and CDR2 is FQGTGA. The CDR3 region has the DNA TGTGCCAGCAGCCTACGAGTAGATACGCAGTATTTT. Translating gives CASSLRVDTQYF.

CDR3 residues: CASSPPGGGYNEQFF. In nucleotides, the CDR3 is TGTGCCAGCAGCCCGCCTGGCGGGGGATACAATGAGCAGTTCTTC. V gene TRBV14 combines with J gene TRBJ2-1, with 7 bases matching TRBD2. Germline V lookup: CDR1 SGHDN, CDR2 FVKESK. The CDR3 is 15 residues long. The trim removed 4 bases at V and 4 bases at J, leaving 7 bases unmatched.

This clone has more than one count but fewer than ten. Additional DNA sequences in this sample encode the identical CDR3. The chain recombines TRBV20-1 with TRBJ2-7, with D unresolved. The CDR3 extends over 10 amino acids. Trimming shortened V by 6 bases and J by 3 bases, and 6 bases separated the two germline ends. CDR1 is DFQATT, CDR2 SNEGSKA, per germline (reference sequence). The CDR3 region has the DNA TGCAGTGCGACCAGCTACGAGCAGTACTTC. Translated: CSATSYEQYF.

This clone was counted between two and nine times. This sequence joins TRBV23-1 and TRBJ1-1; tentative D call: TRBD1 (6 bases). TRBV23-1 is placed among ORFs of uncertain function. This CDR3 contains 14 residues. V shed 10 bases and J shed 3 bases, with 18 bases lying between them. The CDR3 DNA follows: TGCGCCACCATGAACAGGGCCGACTACACTGAAGCTTTCTTT. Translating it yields CATMNRADYTEAFF.

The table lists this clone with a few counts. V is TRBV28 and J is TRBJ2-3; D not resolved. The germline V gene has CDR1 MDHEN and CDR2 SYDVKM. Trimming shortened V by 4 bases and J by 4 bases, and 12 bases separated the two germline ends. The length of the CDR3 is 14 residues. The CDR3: CASSSSLIPDTQYF. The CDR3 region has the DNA TGTGCCAGCAGTTCGTCTCTGATCCCAGATACGCAGTATTTT.

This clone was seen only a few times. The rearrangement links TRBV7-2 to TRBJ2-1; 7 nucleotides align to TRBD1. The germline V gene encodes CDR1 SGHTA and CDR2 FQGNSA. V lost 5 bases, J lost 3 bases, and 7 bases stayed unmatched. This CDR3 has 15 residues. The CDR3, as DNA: TGTGCCAGCAGCCTCGGGACAGTCTACTACAATGAGCAGTTCTTC. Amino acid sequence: CASSLGTVYYNEQFF.

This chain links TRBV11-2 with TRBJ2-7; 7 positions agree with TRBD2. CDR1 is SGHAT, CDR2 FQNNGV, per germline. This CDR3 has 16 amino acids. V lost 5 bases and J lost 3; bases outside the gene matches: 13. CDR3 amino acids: CASSPHSAGVYYEQYF. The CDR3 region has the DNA TGTGCCAGCAGCCCCCATTCCGCGGGAGTTTACTACGAGCAGTACTTC. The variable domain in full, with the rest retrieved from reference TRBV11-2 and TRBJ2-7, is EAGVAQSPRYKIIEKRQSVAFWCNPISGHATLYWYQQILGQGPKLLIQFQNNGVVDDSQLPKDRFSAERLKGVDSTLKIQPAKLEDSAVYLCASSPHSAGVYYEQYFGPGTRLTVT.

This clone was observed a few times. The CDR3 spells CASSVTGPRETQYF. CDR3 nucleotides: TGCGCCAGCAGCGTGACAGGGCCTAGGGAGACCCAGTACTTC. The V call is TRBV5-1, the J call TRBJ2-5, with 7 bases fitting TRBD1. This CDR3 region has 14 residues. The germline gives CDR1 SGHRS, CDR2 YFSETQ. V lost 4 bases to trimming and J lost 5 bases; unmatched junction nucleotides: 8.

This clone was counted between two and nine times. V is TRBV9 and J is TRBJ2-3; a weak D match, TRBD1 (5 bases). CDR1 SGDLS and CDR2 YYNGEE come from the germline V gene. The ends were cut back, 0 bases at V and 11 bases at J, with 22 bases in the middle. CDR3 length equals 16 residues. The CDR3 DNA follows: TGTGCCAGCAGCGTAGGGATGGGGCCGGCAGGGTACGGGCAGTATTTT. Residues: CASSVGMGPAGYGQYF.

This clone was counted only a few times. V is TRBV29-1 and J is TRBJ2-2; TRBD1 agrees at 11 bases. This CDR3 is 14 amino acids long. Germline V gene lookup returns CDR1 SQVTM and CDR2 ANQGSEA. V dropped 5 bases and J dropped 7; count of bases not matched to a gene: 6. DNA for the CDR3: TGCAGCGTTAAGGGGACAGGGGGATTCGGGGAGCTGTTTTTT. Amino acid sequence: CSVKGTGGFGELFF.

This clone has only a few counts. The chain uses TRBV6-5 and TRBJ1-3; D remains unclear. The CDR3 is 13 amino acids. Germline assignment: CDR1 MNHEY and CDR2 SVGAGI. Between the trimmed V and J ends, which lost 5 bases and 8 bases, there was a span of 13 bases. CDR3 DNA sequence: TGTGCCAGCAGTCTCCTGGATCGGGACACCATATATTTT. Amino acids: CASSLLDRDTIYF.

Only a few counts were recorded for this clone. CDR3 DNA: TGTGCCATCACCCCAGGACAATCTGGGGCCAACGTCCTGACTTTC. Its protein product is CAITPGQSGANVLTF. The J gene is TRBJ2-6, the V gene TRBV10-3; tentative D call: TRBD1 (5 bases). From germline, CDR1 is ENHRY and CDR2 SYGVKD. With 7 bases removed from V and 1 base from J, the gap between germline ends came to 11 bases. This CDR3 spans 15 amino acids.

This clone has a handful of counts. Here the CDR3 DNA reads TGTGCCAGCAGCTTAGGTGGGGACCACACAGATACGCAGTATTTT. Protein sequence: CASSLGGDHTDTQYF. The chain has TRBV7-9 and TRBJ2-3; D may correspond to TRBD1 or TRBD2 (5 bases each). Germline V gives CDR1 SEHNR, CDR2 FQNEAQ (reference sequence). Trimming removed 1 base at V and 2 bases at J, with 10 bases between. The CDR3 totals 15 residues.

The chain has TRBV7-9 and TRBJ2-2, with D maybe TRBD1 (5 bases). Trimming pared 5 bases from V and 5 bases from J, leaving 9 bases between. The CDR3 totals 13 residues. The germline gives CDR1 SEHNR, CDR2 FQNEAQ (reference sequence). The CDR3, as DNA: TGTGCCAGCAGCATGGGGCTAACCGGGGAGCTGTTTTTT. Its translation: CASSMGLTGELFF.

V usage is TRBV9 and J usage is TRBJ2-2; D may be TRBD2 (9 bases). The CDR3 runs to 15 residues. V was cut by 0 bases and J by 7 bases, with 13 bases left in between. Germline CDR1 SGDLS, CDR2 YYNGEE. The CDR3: CASSVASGTGGELFF. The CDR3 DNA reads TGTGCCAGCAGCGTAGCTAGCGGGACAGGCGGGGAGCTGTTTTTT.

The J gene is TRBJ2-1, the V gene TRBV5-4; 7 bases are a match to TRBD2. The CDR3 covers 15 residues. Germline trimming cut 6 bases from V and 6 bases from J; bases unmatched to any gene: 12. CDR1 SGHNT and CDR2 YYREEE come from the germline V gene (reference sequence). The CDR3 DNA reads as TGTGCCAGCACCCTAACTAGCGAGGGGTCCAATGAGCAGTTCTTC. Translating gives CASTLTSEGSNEQFF.

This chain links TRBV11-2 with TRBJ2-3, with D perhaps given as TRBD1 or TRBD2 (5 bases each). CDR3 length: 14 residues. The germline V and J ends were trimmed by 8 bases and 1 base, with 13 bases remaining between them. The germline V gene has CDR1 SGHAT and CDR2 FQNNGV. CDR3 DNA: TGTGCCAGCGAACCATGGGACCGCACAGATACGCAGTATTTT. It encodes CASEPWDRTDTQYF. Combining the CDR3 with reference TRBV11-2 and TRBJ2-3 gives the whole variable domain EAGVAQSPRYKIIEKRQSVAFWCNPISGHATLYWYQQILGQGPKLLIQFQNNGVVDDSQLPKDRFSAERLKGVDSTLKIQPAKLEDSAVYLCASEPWDRTDTQYFGPGTRLTVL.